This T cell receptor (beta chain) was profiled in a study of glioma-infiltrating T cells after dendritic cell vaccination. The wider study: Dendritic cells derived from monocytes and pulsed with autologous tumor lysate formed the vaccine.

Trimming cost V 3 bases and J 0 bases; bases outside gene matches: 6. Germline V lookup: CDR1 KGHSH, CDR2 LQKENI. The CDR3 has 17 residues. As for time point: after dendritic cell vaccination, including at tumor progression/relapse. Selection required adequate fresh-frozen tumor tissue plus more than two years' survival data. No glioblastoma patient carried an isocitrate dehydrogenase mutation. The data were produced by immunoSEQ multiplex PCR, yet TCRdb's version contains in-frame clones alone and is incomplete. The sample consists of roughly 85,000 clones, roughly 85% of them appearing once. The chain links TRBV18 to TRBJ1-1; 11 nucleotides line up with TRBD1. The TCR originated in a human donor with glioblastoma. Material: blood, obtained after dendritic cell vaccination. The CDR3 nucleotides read TGTGCCAGCTCACCGGGGGACAGGGGGACCCTGAACACTGAAGCTTTCTTT. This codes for CASSPGDRGTLNTEAFF. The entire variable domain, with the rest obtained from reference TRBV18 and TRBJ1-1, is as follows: NAGVMQNPRHLVRRRGQEARLRCSPMKGHSHVYWYRQLPEEGLKFMVYLQKENIIDESGMPKERFSAEFPKEGPSILRIQQVVRGDSAAYFCASSPGDRGTLNTEAFFGQGTRLTVV.